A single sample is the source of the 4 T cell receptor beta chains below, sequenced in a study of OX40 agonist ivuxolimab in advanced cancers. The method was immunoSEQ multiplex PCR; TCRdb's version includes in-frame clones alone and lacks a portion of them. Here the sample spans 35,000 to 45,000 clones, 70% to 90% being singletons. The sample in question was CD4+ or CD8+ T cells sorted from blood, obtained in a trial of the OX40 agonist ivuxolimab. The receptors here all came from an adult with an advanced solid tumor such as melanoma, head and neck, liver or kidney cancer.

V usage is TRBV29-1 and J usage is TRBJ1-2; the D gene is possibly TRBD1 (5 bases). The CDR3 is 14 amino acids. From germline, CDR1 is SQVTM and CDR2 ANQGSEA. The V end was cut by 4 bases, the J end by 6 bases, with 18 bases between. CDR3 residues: CSVGAGTVVDGYTF. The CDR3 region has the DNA TGCAGCGTTGGGGCCGGGACGGTGGTGGATGGCTACACCTTC.

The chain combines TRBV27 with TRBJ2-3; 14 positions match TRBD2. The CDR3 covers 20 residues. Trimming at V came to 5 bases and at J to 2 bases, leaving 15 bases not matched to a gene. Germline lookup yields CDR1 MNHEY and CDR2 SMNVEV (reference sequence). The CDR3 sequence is CASSDGLAGGLSVNTDTQYF. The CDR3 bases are TGTGCCAGCAGTGACGGACTAGCGGGGGGCCTATCGGTCAACACAGATACGCAGTATTTT.

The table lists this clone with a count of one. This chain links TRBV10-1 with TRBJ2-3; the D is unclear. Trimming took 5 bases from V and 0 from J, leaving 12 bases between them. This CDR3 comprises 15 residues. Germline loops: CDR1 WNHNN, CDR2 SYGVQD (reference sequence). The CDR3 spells CASSPLVTSTDTQYF. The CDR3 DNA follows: TGCGCCAGCAGTCCTTTAGTAACTAGCACAGATACGCAGTATTTT.

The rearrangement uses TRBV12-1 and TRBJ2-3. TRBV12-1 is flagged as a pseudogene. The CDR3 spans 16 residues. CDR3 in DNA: TGTGCCAGCAGCTTTGGCCAGACCTATGGCCCAGATACGCAGTATTTT. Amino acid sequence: CASSFGQTYGPDTQYF.